What follows are 27 T cell receptor beta chains derived from one specimen sequenced in a study of shared clonotypes between healthy human individuals. Clones were sequenced by immunoSEQ multiplex PCR, and TCRdb holds only the in-frame ones, with some missing. Among 2 million to 2.5 million clones listed, less than 95% were seen once. Sequencing was carried out using naive CD4+ T cells from PBMCs. Indicated subset: CD45RA+ positively selected. Receptors were obtained from a young man in good health. Some clones in this sample may be carry-over from other donors' samples.

Concerning this clone itself: Distinct nucleotide sequences in the sample also encode this CDR3. This rearrangement joins TRBV6-1 to TRBJ1-1; 7 bases map to TRBD1. Trimming at V came to 7 bases and at J to 3 bases, leaving 5 bases not matched to a gene. The CDR3 spans 13 residues. CDR1 is MNHNS, CDR2 SASEGT, per germline. The CDR3 sequence: CASNHRGDTEAFF. Here the CDR3 DNA reads TGTGCCAGCAACCACAGGGGTGACACTGAAGCTTTCTTT.

Turning to this clone: The same CDR3 arises from other DNA sequences in this sample as well. The chain has TRBV7-2 and TRBJ2-7; D perhaps matches TRBD1 (6 bases). There are 15 residues in the CDR3. The V end lost 0 bases, the J end lost 1 base, and 10 bases lay between the germline ends. The germline V gene has CDR1 SGHTA and CDR2 FQGNSA. The CDR3 DNA follows: TGTGCCAGCAGCTTAGCCCGGGACATATCCTACGAGCAGTACTTC. It specifies CASSLARDISYEQYF. The full variable domain, with the rest looked up from reference TRBV7-2 and TRBJ2-7, is GAGVSQSPSNKVTEKGKDVELRCDPISGHTALYWYRQSLGQGLEFLIYFQGNSAPDKSGLPSDRFSAERTGGSVSTLTIQRTQQEDSAVYLCASSLARDISYEQYFGPGTRLTVT.

This clone appeared once. The genes are TRBV4-1 and TRBJ2-1; no firm D call. This CDR3 comprises 17 residues. Germline assignment: CDR1 MGHRA and CDR2 YSYEKL. Trimming took off 1 base at V and 0 bases at J, with 13 bases between the two ends. Written as DNA, the CDR3 is TGCGCCAGCAGCCAAGCTACATCTACTATCTCCTACAATGAGCAGTTCTTC. Protein: CASSQATSTISYNEQFF.

Remarks on this clone: The same CDR3 also results from other DNA sequences found in this sample. The chain joins TRBV5-1 to TRBJ1-1, with no clear D. The V end was cut by 0 bases, the J end by 3 bases, with 6 bases between. The CDR3 loop spans 13 amino acids. Germline loops: CDR1 SGHRS, CDR2 YFSETQ. The CDR3 region has the DNA TGCGCCAGCAGCTTGGGTCAGTACACTGAAGCTTTCTTT. Amino acid sequence: CASSLGQYTEAFF.

The chain carries TRBV7-9 and TRBJ2-2; D possibly corresponds to TRBD1 (6 bases). The V end was cut by 6 bases, the J end by 2 bases, with 19 bases between. Germline CDR1 SEHNR, CDR2 FQNEAQ (reference sequence). The CDR3 is made up of 17 amino acids. The CDR3 coding sequence is TGTGCCAGCAGGCTACAATGGGGCAGGGGAAACACCGGGGAGCTGTTTTTT. It translates to CASRLQWGRGNTGELFF.

The genes are TRBV7-3 and TRBJ1-1; TRBD1 aligns across 7 bases. Per germline, CDR1 SGHTA and CDR2 FQGTGA. V shed 6 bases and J 5 bases; nucleotides not matched to a gene: 6. There are 13 residues in the CDR3. The CDR3 sequence: CASSEQGRTEAFF. CDR3 bases: TGTGCCAGCAGTGAACAGGGGAGGACTGAAGCTTTCTTT.

The chain joins TRBV6-1 to TRBJ2-5; D perhaps matches TRBD1 (5 bases). This CDR3 spans 12 amino acids. V dropped 3 bases and J dropped 7 bases, with 9 bases sitting between them. Germline V lookup: CDR1 MNHNS, CDR2 SASEGT. The CDR3 DNA reads as TGTGCCAGCAGTGACACAGGACGGACCCAGTACTTC. It is translated as CASSDTGRTQYF.

The chain combines TRBV11-1 with TRBJ2-7; D may correspond to TRBD1 or TRBD2 (6 bases each). This CDR3 region has 15 residues. CDR1 is SGHAT and CDR2 is FQDESV in the germline V gene (reference sequence). V gave up 5 bases and J gave up 6 bases, with 20 bases separating them. CDR3 loop: CASSTCTRGLCEQYF. In nucleotides, the CDR3 is TGTGCCAGCAGCACTTGCACTCGGGGGCTGTGCGAGCAGTACTTC.

This clone was counted only a few times. The chain joins TRBV6-6 to TRBJ1-5; possible D gene TRBD1, 5 bases. From germline, CDR1 is MNHNY and CDR2 SVGAGI (reference sequence). The CDR3 contains 14 residues. Between the trimmed V and J ends, which lost 2 bases and 7 bases, there was a span of 12 bases. The CDR3 sequence is CASSYRIQGQPQHF. CDR3 sequence (DNA): TGTGCCAGCAGTTACCGCATTCAGGGCCAGCCCCAGCATTTT.

The chain recombines TRBV6-1 with TRBJ1-3, with D possibly being TRBD1 (5 bases). Trimming removed 3 bases from V and 2 bases from J, with 14 bases in between. The germline CDR1 and CDR2 sequences are MNHNS and SASEGT. This CDR3 contains 16 residues. The CDR3 is CASSDIRGIAGNTIYF. Here the CDR3 DNA reads TGTGCCAGCAGTGATATTCGGGGGATAGCTGGAAACACCATATATTTT.

This clone has a handful of counts. The V gene is TRBV6-1, the J gene TRBJ1-1, with TRBD1 matching 8 bases. From germline, CDR1 is MNHNS and CDR2 SASEGT. The CDR3 runs to 13 residues. V shed 3 bases and J 4 bases; nucleotides not matched to a gene: 1. CDR3 bases: TGTGCCAGCAGTGAGACAGGGGTCACTGAAGCTTTCTTT. Its protein product is CASSETGVTEAFF.

The chain carries TRBV11-3 and TRBJ2-1; TRBD2 aligns across 12 bases. CDR1 and CDR2 (germline): SGHNT, YENEEA. This CDR3 comprises 14 residues. Trimming cost V 5 bases and J 12 bases; bases outside gene matches: 8. The CDR3 reads CASSPTSGSLAQFF. CDR3 nucleotide sequence: TGTGCCAGCAGCCCGACTAGCGGGAGCCTGGCGCAGTTCTTC.

The chain carries TRBV7-2 and TRBJ2-2; D may be TRBD2 (5 bases). This CDR3 spans 16 amino acids. CDR1 is SGHTA and CDR2 is FQGNSA in the germline V gene. Trimming stripped 5 bases from V and 0 bases from J, with 13 bases between. CDR3 in amino acids: CASSQLGPANTGELFF. CDR3 nucleotide sequence: TGTGCCAGCAGCCAACTAGGGCCTGCGAACACCGGGGAGCTGTTTTTT.

The chain carries TRBV5-4 and TRBJ2-3; TRBD1 agrees at 7 bases. CDR3 length: 15 residues. CDR1 is SGHNT and CDR2 is YYREEE in the germline V gene (reference sequence). J lost 4 bases, V lost 4 bases, and 9 bases had no gene match. The CDR3 region is CASSGLVGTADTQYF. CDR3 DNA sequence: TGTGCCAGCAGCGGGTTGGTAGGGACAGCAGATACGCAGTATTTT.

The chain links TRBV7-3 to TRBJ2-2, with D possibly matching TRBD2 (5 bases). Trimming shortened V by 2 bases and J by 4 bases, and 14 bases separated the two germline ends. Germline values: CDR1 SGHTA, CDR2 FQGTGA. CDR3 length equals 16 residues. The DNA for the CDR3 is TGTGCCAGCAGCTTATGGAGCGGAAGACTCACCGGGGAGCTGTTTTTT. Its translation: CASSLWSGRLTGELFF.

This rearrangement joins TRBV6-5 to TRBJ1-4; D is undetermined. The CDR3 has 12 amino acids. V was trimmed by 6 bases and J by 10 bases, leaving 12 bases between them. Germline V gene data show CDR1 as MNHEY and CDR2 as SVGAGI. The DNA of the CDR3 is TGTGCCAGCAGCCAACGGGTTGGAAAACTGTTTTTT. Translation gives CASSQRVGKLFF.

The J gene is TRBJ1-2, the V gene TRBV9; D might be TRBD1 (5 bases). CDR3 length equals 15 residues. Trimming cost V 3 bases and J 8 bases, with 20 bases left between them. CDR1 and CDR2 from the germline V gene are SGDLS and YYNGEE. The chain's CDR3 is CASSGTGHLGGGYTF. Written as DNA, the CDR3 is TGTGCCAGCAGCGGCACAGGTCATCTCGGAGGGGGCTACACCTTC. Combining the CDR3 with reference TRBV9 and TRBJ1-2 gives the whole variable domain DSGVTQTPKHLITATGQRVTLRCSPRSGDLSVYWYQQSLDQGLQFLIQYYNGEERAKGNILERFSAQQFPDLHSELNLSSLELGDSALYFCASSGTGHLGGGYTFGSGTRLTVV.

The V gene is TRBV25-1, the J gene TRBJ2-3; unclear D gene. CDR1 and CDR2 (germline): MGHDK, SYGVNS. The CDR3 sequence is 15 residues long. Deletions cut 3 bases from V and 2 bases from J, with 12 bases between. The DNA of the CDR3 is TGTGCCAGCAGTGACTACAGAAGGGCCACAGATACGCAGTATTTT. Amino acids: CASSDYRRATDTQYF.

This rearrangement joins TRBV18 to TRBJ1-1; no firm D call. V lost 6 bases to trimming and J lost 4 bases, with 15 bases between them. The germline V gene encodes CDR1 KGHSH and CDR2 LQKENI. The CDR3 contains 14 residues. CDR3 sequence (DNA): TGTGCCAGCTCTCCTCGTGGCGAGAGCACTGAAGCTTTCTTT. It is translated as CASSPRGESTEAFF. Full variable domain (rest looked up from reference TRBV18 and TRBJ1-1): NAGVMQNPRHLVRRRGQEARLRCSPMKGHSHVYWYRQLPEEGLKFMVYLQKENIIDESGMPKERFSAEFPKEGPSILRIQQVVRGDSAAYFCASSPRGESTEAFFGQGTRLTVV.

On this clone: This specimen includes other DNA sequences encoding the same CDR3. The chain is built from TRBV6-5 and TRBJ2-3, with D hard to call. The CDR3 sequence is 14 residues long. The germline V gene has CDR1 MNHEY and CDR2 SVGAGI. Trimming cost V 0 bases and J 3 bases, with 7 bases left between them. The CDR3 spells CASSYSDRTDTQYF. CDR3 bases: TGTGCCAGCAGTTACTCAGACCGAACAGATACGCAGTATTTT.

The chain combines TRBV5-1 with TRBJ2-5; 12 nucleotides match TRBD2. The CDR3 runs to 17 residues. CDR1 and CDR2 from the germline V gene are SGHRS and YFSETQ. V gave up 4 bases and J gave up 2 bases; unmatched junction bases: 9. Here the CDR3 reads CASSRLAGGPEQETQYF. DNA of the CDR3: TGCGCCAGCAGCCGTCTAGCGGGAGGGCCGGAGCAAGAGACCCAGTACTTC.

This clone was counted once. This chain connects TRBV6-5 to TRBJ2-5; D might be TRBD1 (6 bases). This CDR3 has 13 residues. Germline CDR1 and CDR2: MNHEY and SVGAGI. V gave up 3 bases and J gave up 5 bases, with 10 bases separating them. Here the CDR3 reads CASSYPGDETQYF. CDR3 bases: TGTGCCAGCAGTTATCCAGGGGACGAGACCCAGTACTTC.

The J gene is TRBJ2-7, the V gene TRBV11-3, with D possibly TRBD1 on 5 matching bases. This CDR3 has 14 residues. V was clipped by 5 bases and J by 1 base, with 12 bases between them. Germline assignment: CDR1 SGHNT and CDR2 YENEEA. In DNA form, the CDR3 reads TGTGCCAGCAGCAAAGACAGTGATTCCTACGAGCAGTACTTC. Its protein is CASSKDSDSYEQYF.

A word on this clone: Relative to the germline gene, one junction end is altered; a read error may explain this. This chain's CDR3 is CASSQVGGTAGSHEQYF. The CDR3 DNA reads TGTGCCAGCAGCCAAGTCGGTGGGACAGCGGGCTCCCACGAGCAGTACTTC. The rearrangement joins TRBV14 to TRBJ2-7; a possible D gene is TRBD1 (7 bases). The CDR3 has 17 amino acids. Germline V gives CDR1 SGHDN, CDR2 FVKESK.

As for this clone: Other nucleotide sequences from this sample produce the same CDR3. This rearrangement joins TRBV19 to TRBJ1-2, with TRBD1 matching over 8 bases. The V and J ends lost 4 bases and 7 bases, in that order; junction bases with no gene match: 5. The CDR3 runs 13 residues. Germline CDR1 LNHDA, CDR2 SQIVND (reference sequence). CDR3 region: CASSTQGAGGYTF. The CDR3 bases are TGTGCCAGTAGTACCCAGGGGGCAGGTGGCTACACCTTC.

The CDR3 reads CASRDRFGSYNEQFF. CDR3 coding DNA: TGTGCCAGCAGAGACAGGTTTGGCTCCTACAATGAGCAGTTCTTC. The rearrangement links TRBV27 to TRBJ2-1; TRBD1 might be the D (6 bases). This CDR3 contains 15 residues. Germline V gives CDR1 MNHEY, CDR2 SMNVEV (reference sequence). With 6 bases removed from V and 0 bases from J, the gap between germline ends came to 12 bases.

V and J are TRBV2 and TRBJ2-5, with 9 positions matching TRBD2. After removal of 6 bases from V and 4 bases from J, the junction contained 3 bases not matched to a gene. There are 13 residues in the CDR3. Germline V gene data show CDR1 as SNHLY and CDR2 as FYNNEI. CDR3 nucleotides: TGTGCCAGCAGGGTGACTAGCGGAGAGACCCAGTACTTC. Amino acid sequence: CASRVTSGETQYF.